These 8 T cell receptor beta chains were sequenced from one sample in a study of cytomegalovirus exposure and HLA in healthy donors. Primers for the PCR totalled 60 Vbeta and 13 Jbeta. Produced via immunoSEQ multiplex PCR; TCRdb's table is partial and in-frame only. The repertoire has more than 95,000 clones, roughly 71% of them found once; the top ten carry 4% to 5%. Material for sequencing was PBMCs. All receptors come from a woman aged 50 to 60 in good health and CMV-seropositive.

The V call is TRBV7-3, the J call TRBJ2-1; 7 nucleotides agree with TRBD2. Per the germline V gene, CDR1 is SGHTA and CDR2 is FQGTGA. The CDR3 contains 16 residues. The V gene end was trimmed by 4 bases and the J gene end by 4 bases; junction bases not matched to a gene: 10. CDR3 nucleotide sequence: TGTGCCAGCAGCTCCGTGATAGCGGGTGAATACAATGAGCAGTTCTTC. Protein product: CASSSVIAGEYNEQFF.

Notes on this clone: The identical CDR3 is also encoded by other nucleotide sequences in the sample. The chain is built from TRBV5-1 and TRBJ1-4; D is possibly TRBD1 (5 bases). The V end lost 4 bases, the J end lost 0 bases, and 10 bases lay between the germline ends. Germline V lookup: CDR1 SGHRS, CDR2 YFSETQ. This CDR3 contains 15 residues. Here the CDR3 reads CASSGTGATNEKLFF. CDR3 coding DNA: TGCGCCAGCAGCGGAACAGGTGCAACTAATGAAAAACTGTTTTTT. Full variable domain (rest looked up from reference TRBV5-1 and TRBJ1-4): KAGVTQTPRYLIKTRGQQVTLSCSPISGHRSVSWYQQTPGQGLQFLFEYFSETQRNKGNFPGRFSGRQFSNSRSEMNVSTLELGDSALYLCASSGTGATNEKLFFGSGTQLSVL.

This sequence joins TRBV7-9 and TRBJ2-7, with 8 bases that match TRBD2. Germline V CDR1 and CDR2: SEHNR, FQNEAQ (reference sequence). Germline trimming cut 0 bases from V and 2 bases from J; bases unmatched to any gene: 0. The CDR3 covers 14 residues. The CDR3, as DNA: TGTGCCAGCAGCTTAGCCGGGGGGGCCTACGAGCAGTACTTC. Its translation: CASSLAGGAYEQYF.

The chain uses TRBV29-1 and TRBJ2-7; a weak D match, TRBD1 (6 bases). CDR1 is SQVTM and CDR2 is ANQGSEA in the germline V gene. This CDR3 has 14 amino acids. V shed 2 bases and J shed 6 bases, with 17 bases lying between them. DNA of the CDR3: TGCAGCGTTGAACGAGGTAGTGAAGGGGGCGAGCAGTACTTC. Its translation is CSVERGSEGGEQYF.

This clone was observed a single time. The junction departs from the called germline gene at one end, perhaps through a read error. This chain uses TRBV5-1 with TRBJ2-5; D remains ambiguous. Germline loops: CDR1 SGHRS, CDR2 YFSETQ. The CDR3 contains 13 residues. Written as DNA, the CDR3 is TGCGCCAGCATTCTGTCGCCAGAGGAGACTCAGTACTTC. It is translated as CASILSPEETQYF.

The chain recombines TRBV11-2 with TRBJ1-2; possibly TRBD1 for D (5 bases). CDR1 is SGHAT, CDR2 FQNNGV, per germline. Trimming took 4 bases from V and 7 from J, leaving 16 bases between them. This CDR3 is 14 amino acids long. CDR3 bases: TGTGCCAGCAGCTCTAGGGACGGGGGAGTTGGCTACACCTTC. This codes for CASSSRDGGVGYTF. The full variable domain, in which reference TRBV11-2 and TRBJ1-2 provide the parts outside the CDR3, is EAGVAQSPRYKIIEKRQSVAFWCNPISGHATLYWYQQILGQGPKLLIQFQNNGVVDDSQLPKDRFSAERLKGVDSTLKIQPAKLEDSAVYLCASSSRDGGVGYTFGSGTRLTVV.

A single count supports this clone. The same CDR3 can be traced to other DNA sequences in this sample. This chain links TRBV12-5 with TRBJ2-5, with D uncertain. V was clipped by 2 bases and J by 5 bases, with 6 bases between them. In germline, CDR1 is LGHNT, CDR2 FRNRAP. The CDR3 is 12 residues long. The CDR3 DNA is TGTGCTAGTGGTTTGAATCGGGAGACCCAGTACTTC. It translates to CASGLNRETQYF.

V gene TRBV4-2 combines with J gene TRBJ1-2; perhaps TRBD1 as D (6 bases). Trimming pared 5 bases from V and 7 bases from J, leaving 17 bases between. Germline V gene lookup returns CDR1 LGHNA and CDR2 YNFKEQ. This CDR3 spans 14 amino acids. The CDR3 spells CASSARTDPSGYTF. CDR3 bases: TGTGCCAGCAGCGCCCGGACAGATCCCTCTGGCTACACCTTC.